The following is a T cell receptor beta chain sequence with its context. This receptor's antigen is unknown. Base-call qualities are not available, and no considerably larger clone is one nucleotide away. Using the deep immunoSEQ assay, TCR CDR3 regions were amplified from genomic DNA by multiplex PCR. For each cell subset, the extracted genomic DNA was distributed evenly across all wells of several immunoSEQ 96-well plates, and each plate served as one replicate. Each replicate PCR for sorted subsets received approximately 220 ng genomic DNA, equal to tens of thousands of T cell genomes. The purified libraries were quantified using a Qubit 3.0 fluorometer, sized with a Bioanalyzer 2100, and then quantified again using the KAPA Library Quantification kit. A separate single-read 150-cycle Illumina NextSeq 550 flow cell was used to sequence each immunoSEQ 96-well plate. The paper's data handling went like this. Because only junctional sequences without quality scores were contained in the immunoSEQ output, filtering matching that applied to full-length reads could not be performed. Sequences were annotated with PyIR, a Python wrapper for IgBLAST v1.9, and V/J genes and CDR3 were assigned using IMGT germline references. Reads were removed for weak V/J assignments (E-value above 1e-6), missing CDR3, stop codons, out-of-frame junctions, or ambiguous translated residues. V3J clonotypes were defined as sequences sharing the same inferred V gene, J gene, and CDR3 amino acid sequence. Percentage overlap between repertoires was computed as shared unique clonotypes divided by the size of the smaller repertoire. Richness of each repertoire was evaluated using RTK rarefaction, the Chao1 estimator, and Recon v2.1 estimates of unobserved clonotypes. OLGA was used to compute generation probabilities for all TCRbeta clonotypes that the gDNA method yielded from four donors. TCRdb took this table from immuneACCESS and kept in-frame rearrangements with V and J called. Such tables lack part of the clones; where checked against another copy, unresolved V genes explain under half of the gap, and the rest is unexplained. V, J and clone size were drawn from that table, and D and trimming were deduced from the DNA. This sample comprises 1,400,000 or so clones, less than 99% of them detected only once. The ten largest make up 0.36% of the sample.

The data were obtained in a study of shared clonotypes between healthy human individuals (dated by TCRdb to the early 2020s). With respect to the entire study: The cohort comprised a couple of women and a few men aged 18 to 49 years. To estimate repertoire size and how much clonotypes are shared between individuals, the study performed deep sequencing of blood TCR repertoires from five healthy adults. Different laboratories and diverse techniques were used to prepare libraries and sequence TCR repertoires, to increase sequencing depth and limit assay-specific biases. Each donor's leukapheresis produced roughly between roughly 0.9 and 8.9 billion PBMCs. For each donor, CD4 naive and CD4 memory were each given three plates, CD8 naive was given two plates, and CD8 memory was given one plate.

The CDR3 starts with the cysteine, ends with the phenylalanine, and has 15 residues. Only the CDR3 DNA stays, 45 bases, in frame from base 1. V is pared back by 2 bases and J by 2 bases, with 12 bases lying between the germline termini. CDR1 and CDR2 (SEHNR, FQNEAQ) derive from the germline V gene (reference sequence). Overall study results and their limits: Based on pairwise subsampling, the degree of clonotype sharing among donors was expected to be affected by sequencing depth. Because the study included only a small number of donors, the genetic and exposure-history diversity represented was limited. Sampling was restricted to blood, and TCR repertoires in tissue are likely to differ from TCR repertoires in blood. Rarefaction of sorted-subset datasets indicated incomplete sequencing despite the large sequencing depth. Sharing across a few donors was observed for roughly 5% of naive CD4, under 4% of naive CD8, 2% to 2.5% of memory CD4, and roughly 0.4% of memory CD8 clonotypes. Estimated clonotype richness was generally larger for naive than for memory subsets. Clonotypes shared by all four sorted-subset donors showed higher generation probabilities than non-shared clonotypes.

Healthy HIV-negative adults with no recently reported acute infections or vaccinations were included as donors. Only Caucasian adults living in Nashville, Tennessee, USA were represented among the donors. Magnetic negative selection was used to enrich CD4+ T cells, after which naive cells were positively selected on CD45RA and the negative fraction became the memory subset. Blood was collected by leukapheresis, and PBMCs were isolated by Ficoll-Histopaque density gradient centrifugation and then cryopreserved in liquid nitrogen vapor phase. Analytical flow cytometry was used to check the purity and quantity of each magnetically sorted T cell population. Genomic DNA was isolated from every sorted fraction and measured by UV absorbance on a Nanodrop 2000c.

The source of this sequence is a man aged 25 to 40 in good health. Sequenced: naive CD4+ T cells sorted from blood. The cell subset or site label, as the study defines it: CD45RA+ positively selected. This sequence uses TRBV7-9 and TRBJ2-5, with TRBD2 tentatively as D gene (6 bases match). The nucleotide sequence reads TGTGCCAGCAGCTTACGTCGACTAGAGCAAGAGACCCAGTACTTC. It is translated as CASSLRRLEQETQYF. Extended through the reference TRBV7-9 and TRBJ2-5 proteins, this CDR3 yields the full variable domain: DTGVSQNPRHKITKRGQNVTFRCDPISEHNRLYWYRQTLGQGPEFLTYFQNEAQLEKSRLLSDRFSAERPKGSFSTLEIQRTEQGDSAMYLCASSLRRLEQETQYFGPGTRLLVL.